The 30 T cell receptor beta chains below all came from one sample that was sequenced in a study of blood T cell repertoires in COVID-19. Method: immunoSEQ multiplex PCR; TCRdb's copy keeps in-frame clones and lacks some. The table shows about 220,000 clones, with approximately 85% occurring only once. What was sequenced was peripheral blood. The receptors come from a man aged 45-65 years who had recovered from COVID-19.

The CDR3 DNA reads TGTGCCATCAGTGACTTAGCGGGAGTCGGCAATGAGCAGTTCTTC. This gives the protein CAISDLAGVGNEQFF. This chain uses TRBV10-3 with TRBJ2-1, with 9 nucleotides matching TRBD2. J lost 6 bases, V lost 3 bases, and 6 bases had no gene match. The CDR3 runs to 15 residues. The germline gives CDR1 ENHRY, CDR2 SYGVKD.

The V call is TRBV7-9, the J call TRBJ1-4; perhaps TRBD1 as D (6 bases). There are 12 residues in the CDR3. V lost 0 bases, J lost 13 bases, and 9 bases lay in between. Germline loops: CDR1 SEHNR, CDR2 FQNEAQ (reference sequence). The DNA of the CDR3 is TGTGCCAGCAGCTTAGCTACAGGGCCACTGTTTTTT. The encoded protein is CASSLATGPLFF.

The chain uses TRBV27 and TRBJ1-3; 7 bases fit TRBD1. Germline V gives CDR1 MNHEY, CDR2 SMNVEV (reference sequence). The CDR3 covers 16 residues. The ends lost 5 bases at V and 0 bases at J; junction bases unmatched: 7. The CDR3 nucleotides read TGTGCCAGCAGTCCCGGCAGGGGGTCCTCTGGAAACACCATATATTTT. Its translation is CASSPGRGSSGNTIYF.

This chain joins TRBV7-2 and TRBJ1-1; D might be TRBD1 (6 bases). CDR1 is SGHTA, CDR2 FQGNSA, per germline. The CDR3 extends over 13 amino acids. The germline V and J ends were trimmed by 2 bases and 5 bases, with 9 bases remaining between them. This CDR3 is CASSLQGTTEAFF. CDR3 coding DNA: TGTGCCAGCAGCTTACAGGGGACGACTGAAGCTTTCTTT.

This sequence joins TRBV7-2 and TRBJ2-1; D remains unclear. In germline, CDR1 is SGHTA, CDR2 FQGNSA. The CDR3 contains 15 residues. The V gene lost 5 bases and the J gene lost 0 bases, with 11 bases spanning the gap. The CDR3 sequence is CASSKPNPSYNEQFF. CDR3 DNA sequence: TGTGCCAGCAGCAAGCCCAATCCCTCCTACAATGAGCAGTTCTTC.

The chain couples TRBV28 to TRBJ2-7, with TRBD2 matching over 10 bases. The junction had 7 bases not matched to a gene; V was cut back by 5 bases and J by 3 bases. The germline V gene encodes CDR1 MDHEN and CDR2 SYDVKM. The CDR3 totals 15 residues. In DNA form, the CDR3 reads TGTGCCAGCAGTATGCTGACTAGCGGGTACTACGAGCAGTACTTC. Residues: CASSMLTSGYYEQYF.

This chain joins TRBV28 and TRBJ2-7, with D perhaps TRBD1 (5 bases). Trimming left V 1 base short and J 4 bases short, with 17 bases between. CDR3 length equals 16 residues. Per germline, CDR1 MDHEN and CDR2 SYDVKM. This CDR3 is CASSLYGQGAIYEQYF. DNA of the CDR3: TGTGCCAGCAGTTTATACGGCCAAGGGGCCATTTACGAGCAGTACTTC.

V usage is TRBV27 and J usage is TRBJ2-5; 7 bases fit TRBD1. The germline V gene has CDR1 MNHEY and CDR2 SMNVEV (reference sequence). The CDR3 totals 16 residues. Unmatched junction bases numbered 8, after V lost 0 bases and J lost 4 bases. The CDR3 DNA is TGTGCCAGCAGTTTATCGTGGGGGACAGTGGGAGAGACCCAGTACTTC. It yields the protein CASSLSWGTVGETQYF.

The sample holds a few counts of this clone. The chain has TRBV27 and TRBJ2-2; 9 bases map to TRBD2. Trimming at V came to 7 bases and at J to 5 bases, leaving 5 bases not matched to a gene. The CDR3 is 14 residues long. Germline V CDR1 and CDR2: MNHEY, SMNVEV (reference sequence). The CDR3 here is CASIAGGATGELFF. CDR3 nucleotides: TGTGCCAGCATTGCGGGAGGGGCGACCGGGGAGCTGTTTTTT.

The rearrangement joins TRBV29-1 to TRBJ1-1; a possible D gene is TRBD1 (6 bases). The V and J ends lost 6 bases and 4 bases respectively, with 15 bases between them. This CDR3 is built from 13 residues. CDR1 and CDR2 from the germline V gene are SQVTM and ANQGSEA. CDR3 amino acids: CSVGQFGGTEAFF. The CDR3, as DNA: TGCAGCGTCGGACAGTTCGGTGGCACTGAAGCTTTCTTT.

The rearrangement joins TRBV5-8 to TRBJ2-1; D may be TRBD2 (6 bases). The CDR3 covers 17 residues. The germline CDR1 and CDR2 sequences are SGHTS and YDEGEE. V lost 1 base to trimming and J lost 0 bases, with 14 bases between them. This CDR3 is CASSLWGDSSSYNEQFF. The DNA of the CDR3 is TGTGCCAGCAGCTTGTGGGGGGACTCGAGCTCCTACAATGAGCAGTTCTTC. Together with reference TRBV5-8 and TRBJ2-1, the CDR3 gives the full variable domain: EAGVTQSPTHLIKTRGQQATLRCSPISGHTSVYWYQQALGLGLQFLLWYDEGEERNRGNFPPRFSGRQFPNYSSELNVNALELEDSALYLCASSLWGDSSSYNEQFFGPGTRLTVL.

The chain combines TRBV7-9 with TRBJ2-7; 7 nucleotides align to TRBD2. The CDR3 length is 14 residues. The V gene's germline CDR1 is SEHNR and CDR2 FQNEAQ (reference sequence). The V segment lost 5 bases and the J segment 0 bases; nucleotides outside the gene matches: 4. The CDR3 region is CASSQSGDSYEQYF. CDR3 coding DNA: TGTGCCAGCAGCCAAAGCGGGGACTCCTACGAGCAGTACTTC.

The rearrangement joins TRBV5-5 to TRBJ1-2; TRBD1 aligns across 8 bases. V lost 5 bases, J lost 7 bases, and 13 bases stayed unmatched. CDR1 and CDR2 from the germline V gene are SGHKS and YYEKEE (reference sequence). There are 15 residues in the CDR3. The CDR3 here is CASSSPPGGVSGYTF. The CDR3 DNA sequence: TGTGCCAGCAGTTCCCCTCCAGGGGGCGTAAGTGGCTACACCTTC.

The chain carries TRBV4-1 and TRBJ1-5; 8 bases map to TRBD1. Germline V CDR1 and CDR2: MGHRA, YSYEKL. Germline trimming cut 0 bases from V and 2 bases from J; bases unmatched to any gene: 9. The CDR3 is 18 residues long. CDR3 residues: CASSQEGIGGQGNQPQHF. DNA of the CDR3: TGCGCCAGCAGCCAAGAAGGGATTGGGGGACAGGGCAATCAGCCCCAGCATTTT.

CDR3 coding DNA: TGTGCCAGCAGTCCCTGGGGCACCGGGACTATAAGCGAGACCCAGTACTTC. Protein sequence: CASSPWGTGTISETQYF. The V and J genes are TRBV27 and TRBJ2-5, with TRBD2 matching 7 bases. CDR1 and CDR2 from the germline V gene are MNHEY and SMNVEV (reference sequence). The CDR3 extends over 17 amino acids. Trimming removed 5 bases from V and 5 bases from J; junction bases left unmatched: 17.

This clone was recorded a few times. The chain recombines TRBV9 with TRBJ2-1; D is ambiguous. Trimming stripped 2 bases from V and 0 bases from J, with 12 bases between. This CDR3 comprises 16 residues. Germline V gene sequence: CDR1 SGDLS, CDR2 YYNGEE. CDR3 nucleotides: TGTGCCAGCAGCGTTGCCAGCGATAGCTCCTACAATGAGCAGTTCTTC. This translates into CASSVASDSSYNEQFF. Based on the CDR3 plus reference TRBV9 and TRBJ2-1, the full variable domain is DSGVTQTPKHLITATGQRVTLRCSPRSGDLSVYWYQQSLDQGLQFLIQYYNGEERAKGNILERFSAQQFPDLHSELNLSSLELGDSALYFCASSVASDSSYNEQFFGPGTRLTVL.

The chain employs TRBV18 and TRBJ1-1; D possibly corresponds to TRBD1 (6 bases). The CDR3 covers 14 residues. Trimming removed 4 bases at V and 2 bases at J, with 11 bases between. In germline, CDR1 is KGHSH, CDR2 LQKENI. The CDR3 protein is CASSLQGINTEAFF. CDR3 nucleotide sequence: TGTGCCAGCTCACTACAGGGAATTAACACTGAAGCTTTCTTT.

This clone was picked up a small number of times. The chain has TRBV3-1 (or the pseudogene TRBV3-2) and TRBJ2-1; 7 nucleotides match TRBD2. CDR1 is LGHDT, CDR2 YNNKEL, per germline (reference sequence). V was clipped by 1 base and J by 7 bases; unmatched bases: 4. The CDR3 totals 14 residues. CDR3 coding DNA: TGTGCCAGCAGCCAAGGACGGGGGGTGAATGAGCAGTTCTTC. The encoded protein is CASSQGRGVNEQFF.

The chain couples TRBV28 to TRBJ2-1; 8 nucleotides line up with TRBD2. The CDR3 runs 17 residues. Losses at the gene ends were 2 bases for V and 0 bases for J; bases not matched to a gene: 6. Germline assignment: CDR1 MDHEN and CDR2 SYDVKM. The CDR3 sequence: CASSLVGSGVSYNEQFF. In nucleotides, the CDR3 is TGTGCCAGCAGTTTAGTGGGTAGCGGGGTCTCCTACAATGAGCAGTTCTTC.

This clone was detected a few times. At the DNA level, this CDR3 is encoded by other sequences in the same sample as well. The J gene is TRBJ2-1, the V gene TRBV2; no clear D. CDR3 length: 13 amino acids. Germline CDR1 SNHLY, CDR2 FYNNEI. V lost 5 bases and J 0 bases, leaving 5 bases between the germline ends. Written as DNA, the CDR3 is TGTGCCAGCAGTCTGAGCTCCTACAATGAGCAGTTCTTC. This translates into CASSLSSYNEQFF.

The chain links TRBV6-1 to TRBJ2-7, with TRBD2 identical over 11 bases. The length of the CDR3 is 17 residues. V lost 3 bases, J lost 5 bases, and 12 bases stayed unmatched. The germline V gene encodes CDR1 MNHNS and CDR2 SASEGT. This CDR3 reads CASSDPPQLAGDHEQYF. The CDR3 nucleotides are TGTGCCAGCAGTGACCCCCCCCAACTAGCGGGAGACCACGAGCAGTACTTC.

This sequence joins TRBV5-1 and TRBJ2-3; perhaps TRBD1 as D (6 bases). Germline V CDR1 and CDR2: SGHRS, YFSETQ. The CDR3 is 16 amino acids. Trimming cost V 5 bases and J 1 base, with 17 bases left between them. The DNA of the CDR3 is TGCGCCAGCAGACGTCTGGACAGTGAGGGCACAGATACGCAGTATTTT. It translates to CASRRLDSEGTDTQYF.

The chain has TRBV28 and TRBJ1-2; 9 bases are a match to TRBD1. CDR1 and CDR2 (germline): MDHEN, SYDVKM. The CDR3 loop spans 14 amino acids. The V and J ends lost 5 bases and 7 bases, in that order; junction bases with no gene match: 8. CDR3 bases: TGTGCCAGCAGTCCCCTACAGGGGGCGGGTGGCTACACCTTC. Protein product: CASSPLQGAGGYTF.

This clone appeared once. The rearrangement joins TRBV5-1 to TRBJ2-1; 7 bases are a match to TRBD2. V lost 4 bases, J lost 3 bases, and 7 bases stayed unmatched. CDR1 SGHRS and CDR2 YFSETQ come from the germline V gene. CDR3 length equals 15 residues. The CDR3 coding sequence is TGCGCCAGCAGCGTCTCTAGCGGAGTCTACAATGAGCAGTTCTTC. It is translated as CASSVSSGVYNEQFF. Drawing the rest from reference TRBV5-1 and TRBJ2-1, the complete variable domain is KAGVTQTPRYLIKTRGQQVTLSCSPISGHRSVSWYQQTPGQGLQFLFEYFSETQRNKGNFPGRFSGRQFSNSRSEMNVSTLELGDSALYLCASSVSSGVYNEQFFGPGTRLTVL.

The chain has TRBV5-6 and TRBJ1-2; 7 nucleotides match TRBD1. The germline V gene has CDR1 SGHDT and CDR2 YYEEEE. V lost 4 bases and J lost 4; bases outside the gene matches: 4. The CDR3 is made up of 13 amino acids. The CDR3 region has the DNA TGTGCCAGCAGCATAGGGACAGCCTATGGCTACACCTTC. Encoded protein: CASSIGTAYGYTF.

This chain uses TRBV6-2 or TRBV6-3 with TRBJ1-2; TRBD1 matches 10 bases. J lost 4 bases, V lost 0 bases, and 5 bases had no gene match. The CDR3 is 16 amino acids. Germline loops: CDR1 MNHEY, CDR2 SVGEGT. DNA of the CDR3: TGTGCCAGCAGTTACTCCGGGACAGGGGCTGGCTATGGCTACACCTTC. Its translation: CASSYSGTGAGYGYTF.

This chain uses TRBV10-2 with TRBJ2-3; 8 nucleotides line up with TRBD1. V shed 7 bases, J shed 4 bases, and the junction held 7 bases outside the gene matches. Germline CDR1 WSHSY, CDR2 SAAADI. CDR3 length: 14 residues. The CDR3 DNA is TGCGCCAGCACCAGGGGGCCGGGTTCAGATACGCAGTATTTT. Translated: CASTRGPGSDTQYF.

The chain carries TRBV18 and TRBJ2-1; D might be TRBD2 (6 bases). Per germline, CDR1 KGHSH and CDR2 LQKENI. Between the trimmed V and J ends, which lost 3 bases and 5 bases, there was a span of 11 bases. The CDR3 contains 14 residues. CDR3 sequence reads: CASSPGLENNEQFF. DNA for the CDR3: TGTGCCAGCTCACCGGGACTGGAAAACAATGAGCAGTTCTTC.

The chain carries TRBV9 and TRBJ2-3, with 12 bases matching TRBD2. J gave up 1 base and V 4 bases, and 7 bases lay outside the gene matches. Germline values: CDR1 SGDLS, CDR2 YYNGEE. There are 17 residues in the CDR3. CDR3 nucleotides: TGTGCCAGCAGCCGACTAGCGGGAGACCTGGGCACAGATACGCAGTATTTT. The encoded protein is CASSRLAGDLGTDTQYF.

The rearrangement joins TRBV27 to TRBJ1-5; 9 bases line up with TRBD1. This CDR3 is built from 15 residues. Germline V gives CDR1 MNHEY, CDR2 SMNVEV (reference sequence). Losses at the gene ends were 4 bases for V and 8 bases for J; bases not matched to a gene: 9. This chain's CDR3 is CASSSTGTGMKPQHF. The CDR3 DNA follows: TGTGCCAGCAGTTCGACCGGGACAGGGATGAAGCCCCAGCATTTT.